A selection of T cell receptor beta chains follows, all from one sample in a study of blood T cell repertoires in COVID-19. The protocol was immunoSEQ multiplex PCR, while the TCRdb copy is restricted to in-frame clones and leaves out a portion. In the table there are around 250,000 clones, 80% to 90% of which are singletons. Sequenced input: PBMCs or T cells enriched from blood (not recorded which). The source is a woman aged 40-49 years who had been exposed to COVID-19. Each CDR3 is given with its conserved first and last residue. D genes are given only for firm matches.

D | J | V | length | CDR3
NA | TRBJ1-1 | TRBV4-1 | 14 | CASSQFGGSFDAFF
NA | TRBJ1-6 | TRBV2 | 13 | CAGNSLFNSPLHF
TRBD1 | TRBJ1-3 | TRBV2 | 15 | CASSEGKGAGNTIYF
TRBD1 | TRBJ1-2 | TRBV28 | 15 | CASRGTGVSNYGYTF
NA | TRBJ1-2 | TRBV4-1 | 16 | CASSQDLDTVNYGYTF
NA | TRBJ2-4 | TRBV5-1 | 13 | CASSLGPFAIQYF
NA | TRBJ1-4 | TRBV28 | 14 | CASSPTGRGEKLFF
TRBD2 | TRBJ2-5 | TRBV4-1 | 15 | CASSQPTSGKETQYF
NA | TRBJ1-6 | TRBV28 | 16 | CASSSPGGTYNSPLHF
NA | TRBJ2-5 | TRBV11-3 | 14 | CASSLASGVETQYF
NA | TRBJ1-2 | TRBV27 | 13 | CASSSDRSYGYTF
NA | TRBJ1-4 | TRBV18 | 14 | CASSPGGINEKLFF
TRBD1 | TRBJ1-6 | TRBV28 | 18 | CASIPFFLRDSANSPLHF
TRBD2 | TRBJ2-1 | TRBV5-6 | 16 | CASSLELAGAWGEQFF
NA | TRBJ2-7 | TRBV28 | 16 | CASSLSFILSSYEQYF
TRBD1 | TRBJ1-5 | TRBV10-3 | 14 | CAISKTGTGQPQHF
NA | TRBJ2-3 | TRBV19 | 13 | CASSNRVTDTQYF
TRBD1 | TRBJ1-2 | TRBV5-4 | 15 | CASSLGGTGKVGYTF
NA | TRBJ2-3 | TRBV19 | 15 | CASSSGALWGDTQYF
NA | TRBJ1-4 | TRBV7-2 | 14 | CASSSSSWSEKLFF
TRBD2 | TRBJ2-1 | TRBV11-3 | 16 | CASRISLAGGGNEQFF
NA | TRBJ1-1 | TRBV28 | 15 | CASRTAGALNTEAFF
NA | TRBJ1-2 | TRBV5-4 | 14 | CASSLGAGVYGYTF
NA | TRBJ2-2 | TRBV11-1 | 13 | CASSNRTVGELFF
NA | TRBJ2-6 | TRBV9 | 17 | CASSPPGRGPGANVLTF
TRBD1 | TRBJ2-7 | TRBV3-1/TRBV3-2 | 17 | CASSLGIPGQGTYEQYF
TRBD2 | TRBJ2-2 | TRBV19 | 13 | CASGRERTGELFF
TRBD1 | TRBJ2-1 | TRBV11-2 | 15 | CASSLGQGDYNEQFF
TRBD2 | TRBJ2-1 | TRBV4-2 | 17 | CASSLNPLAGAGNEQFF
TRBD1 | TRBJ2-2 | TRBV7-9 | 16 | CASSLATGGSTGELFF
TRBD1 | TRBJ2-2 | TRBV7-2 | 16 | CASSSGTAMNTGELFF
TRBD1 | TRBJ1-6 | TRBV7-2 | 15 | CASSLRGTGRSPLHF
NA | TRBJ2-1 | TRBV11-3 | 16 | CASRSEPGLGPNEQFF
TRBD1 | TRBJ1-2 | TRBV29-1 | 13 | CSVAQGAGYGYTF